Listed here are 4 T cell receptor beta chains from one sample, sequenced in a study of identical twins. Each CDR3 protein gets one entry after TCRdb re-called the 5' RACE reads with MiXCR. The sample lists about 210,000 distinct CDR3 sequences, roughly 9.4% seen once, with around 5.1% in the top ten. Sequencing was carried out using memory (CD45RO+) T cells sorted from blood. These TCRs come from a woman under 30 in good health.

The V and J genes are TRBV20-1 and TRBJ1-1; 8 bases match TRBD1. V dropped 2 bases and J dropped 1; count of bases not matched to a gene: 3. The CDR3 extends over 14 amino acids. The germline gives CDR1 DFQATT, CDR2 SNEGSKA (reference sequence). Written as DNA, the CDR3 is TGCAGTGCTAGACCGACAGGGGCGAACACTGAAGCTTTCTTT. This translates into CSARPTGANTEAFF.

This clonotype came up many times. The V and J genes are TRBV3-1 and TRBJ2-1, with D maybe TRBD2 (5 bases). The ends were cut back, 2 bases at V and 11 bases at J, with 13 bases in the middle. The CDR3 loop spans 13 amino acids. The germline CDR1 and CDR2 sequences are LGHDT and YNNKEL (reference sequence). CDR3 region: CASSQKGAAKQFF. As DNA, the CDR3 is TGTGCCAGCAGCCAAAAGGGAGCGGCTAAGCAGTTCTTC.

This clonotype has more than one count but fewer than ten. This chain connects TRBV7-9 to TRBJ2-7, with D perhaps TRBD1 (6 bases). The germline V and J ends were trimmed by 5 bases and 6 bases, with 20 bases remaining between them. Looked up from germline, CDR1 is SEHNR and CDR2 is FQNEAQ (reference sequence). There are 15 residues in the CDR3. CDR3 sequence: CASSLYSGPGAEQYF. In DNA form, the CDR3 reads TGTGCCAGCAGCCTTTATTCGGGGCCAGGGGCCGAGCAGTACTTC. The whole variable domain, remainder taken from reference TRBV7-9 and TRBJ2-7, is DTGVSQNPRHKITKRGQNVTFRCDPISEHNRLYWYRQTLGQGPEFLTYFQNEAQLEKSRLLSDRFSAERPKGSFSTLEIQRTEQGDSAMYLCASSLYSGPGAEQYFGPGTRLTVT.

V usage is TRBV5-1 and J usage is TRBJ2-6; TRBD2 is a possible D gene (6 bases). Germline-derived CDR1 and CDR2 are SGHRS and YFSETQ. This CDR3 is built from 16 residues. V was pared by 6 bases and J by 0 bases, with 13 bases between. CDR3 sequence reads: CASTPGGPSGANVLTF. The CDR3 DNA follows: TGCGCCAGCACCCCCGGGGGACCCTCTGGGGCCAACGTCCTGACTTTC.